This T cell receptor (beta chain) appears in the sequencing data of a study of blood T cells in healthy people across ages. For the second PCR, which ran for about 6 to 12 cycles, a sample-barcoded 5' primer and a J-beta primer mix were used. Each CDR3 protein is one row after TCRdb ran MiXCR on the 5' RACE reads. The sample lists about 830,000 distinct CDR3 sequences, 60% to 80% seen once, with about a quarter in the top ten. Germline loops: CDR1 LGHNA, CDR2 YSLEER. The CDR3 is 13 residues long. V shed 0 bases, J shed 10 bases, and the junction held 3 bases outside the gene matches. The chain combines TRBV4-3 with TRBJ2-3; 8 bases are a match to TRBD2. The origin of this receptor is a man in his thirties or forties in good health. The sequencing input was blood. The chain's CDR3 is CASSQEERGSQYF. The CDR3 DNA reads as TGCGCCAGCAGCCAAGAGGAGCGGGGGTCGCAGTATTTT.